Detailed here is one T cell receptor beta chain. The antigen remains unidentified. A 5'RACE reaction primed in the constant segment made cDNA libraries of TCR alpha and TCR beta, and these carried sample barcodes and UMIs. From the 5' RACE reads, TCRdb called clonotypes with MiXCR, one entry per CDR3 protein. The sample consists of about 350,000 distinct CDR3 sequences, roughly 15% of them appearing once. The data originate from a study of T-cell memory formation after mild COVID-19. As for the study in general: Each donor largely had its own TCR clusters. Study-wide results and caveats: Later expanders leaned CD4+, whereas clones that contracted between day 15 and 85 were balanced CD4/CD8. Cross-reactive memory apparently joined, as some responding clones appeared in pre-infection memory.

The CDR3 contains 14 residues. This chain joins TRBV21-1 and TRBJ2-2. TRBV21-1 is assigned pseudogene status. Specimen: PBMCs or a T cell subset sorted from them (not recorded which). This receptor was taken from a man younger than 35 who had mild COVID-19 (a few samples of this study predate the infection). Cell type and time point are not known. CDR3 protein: CASKGRQNTGELFF. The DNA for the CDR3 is TGTGCCAGCAAAGGCAGACAGAACACCGGGGAGCTGTTTTTT.